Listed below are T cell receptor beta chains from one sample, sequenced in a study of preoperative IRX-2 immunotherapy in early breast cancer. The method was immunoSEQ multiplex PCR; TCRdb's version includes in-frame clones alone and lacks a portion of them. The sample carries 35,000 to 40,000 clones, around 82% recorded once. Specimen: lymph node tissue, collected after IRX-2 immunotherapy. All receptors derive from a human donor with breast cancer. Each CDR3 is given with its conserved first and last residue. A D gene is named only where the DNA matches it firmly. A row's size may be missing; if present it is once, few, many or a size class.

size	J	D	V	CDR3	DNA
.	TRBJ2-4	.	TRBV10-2	CASSVTGVENIQYF	TGCGCCAGCAGTGTAACCGGGGTTGAAAACATTCAGTACTTC
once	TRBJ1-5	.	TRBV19	CASRKPAGGNQPQHF	TGTGCCAGTAGGAAACCGGCGGGGGGCAATCAGCCCCAGCATTTT
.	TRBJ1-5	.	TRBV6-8	CASSQTDFSNQPQHF	TGTGCCAGCAGTCAGACAGACTTTAGCAATCAGCCCCAGCATTTT
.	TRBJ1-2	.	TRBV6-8	CASINTMGTSNYGYTF	TGTGCCAGTATTAACACCATGGGGACGTCAAACTATGGCTACACCTTC
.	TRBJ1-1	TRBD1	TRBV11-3	CASSPWTGRGPEAFF	TGTGCCAGCAGCCCATGGACAGGCCGCGGCCCTGAAGCTTTCTTT
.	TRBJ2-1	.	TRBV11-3	CASSLSLGDGSYNEQFF	TGTGCCAGCAGCCTTAGTTTAGGGGACGGATCCTACAATGAGCAGTTCTTC
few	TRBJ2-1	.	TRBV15	CATSRGGGAYNEQFF	TGTGCCACCAGCAGAGGAGGGGGGGCCTACAATGAGCAGTTCTTC
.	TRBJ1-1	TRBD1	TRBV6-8	CASSSSGTGVNTEAFF	TGTGCCAGCAGTTCTTCCGGGACAGGGGTGAACACTGAAGCTTTCTTT
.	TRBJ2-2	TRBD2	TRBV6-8	CAIGGERFNTGELFF	TGTGCCATCGGGGGGGAGAGGTTTAACACCGGGGAGCTGTTTTTT
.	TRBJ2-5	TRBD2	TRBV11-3	CASSPTSGGAQETQYF	TGTGCCAGCAGCCCCACTAGCGGGGGGGCACAAGAGACCCAGTACTTC
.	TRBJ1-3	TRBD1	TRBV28	CASRDRGPGNTIYF	TGTGCCAGCAGGGACAGGGGACCTGGAAACACCATATATTTT
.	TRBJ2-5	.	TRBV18	CASSLLEGSETQYF	TGTGCCAGCTCACTCCTTGAGGGGAGCGAGACCCAGTACTTC
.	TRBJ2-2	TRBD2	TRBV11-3	CASSRRQRGGHTGELFF	TGTGCCAGCAGCCGAAGGCAGCGGGGGGGCCACACCGGGGAGCTGTTTTTT
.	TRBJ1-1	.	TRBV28	CASSLGQGGSTEAFF	TGTGCCAGCAGTTTAGGTCAGGGAGGGTCCACTGAAGCTTTCTTT
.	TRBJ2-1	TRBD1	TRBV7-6	CASSSDRGGNEQFF	TGTGCCAGCAGCTCGGACAGGGGAGGCAATGAGCAGTTCTTC
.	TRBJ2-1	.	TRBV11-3	CASSSPTSSRDQSSYNEQFF	TGTGCCAGCAGCTCTCCAACTAGCTCCCGGGACCAAAGCTCCTACAATGAGCAGTTCTTC
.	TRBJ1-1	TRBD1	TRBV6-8	CAITWDRGGTEAFF	TGTGCCATCACCTGGGACAGGGGAGGCACTGAAGCTTTCTTT